This entry features one T cell receptor (beta chain) sequence. Original data processing: Nucleated cell counts were estimated from reference gene primer amplification. This table comes from immunoSEQ multiplex PCR, and its TCRdb copy is limited to in-frame clones, with some not included. That table gives V, J and clone size, and the DNA gave D and trimming. The sample yields approximately 150,000 clones, over 75% seen once. The data were taken from a study of blood T cell repertoires in COVID-19. Overall study context: Samples taken during acute and convalescent COVID-19 were collected in the United States, Italy and Spain. T cells, B-cell-depleted T cells, or PBMCs supplied cDNA or gDNA.

Input material: peripheral blood. The TCR comes from a man in his 70s who had recovered from COVID-19.

CDR3 nucleotide sequence: TGCGCCAGCAGCCAAGATACGGGTGGACAGGGGAGGTATGGCTACACCTTC. Its protein product is CASSQDTGGQGRYGYTF. This rearrangement joins TRBV4-1 to TRBJ1-2, with 9 bases that match TRBD1. Trimming removed 0 bases from V and 5 bases from J; junction bases left unmatched: 10. The CDR3 contains 17 residues. Per germline, CDR1 MGHRA and CDR2 YSYEKL.